This entry lists 18 T cell receptor beta chains sequenced from one sample in a study of PD-L1 blockade in urothelial cancer. The method was immunoSEQ multiplex PCR; TCRdb's version includes in-frame clones alone and lacks a portion of them. The sample includes some 71,000 clones, 70% to 90% seen only once; the top ten take around 3.4%. Sample: PBMCs, taken around atezolizumab (anti-PD-L1) treatment. The source of these receptors is a man aged 55 to 70 with urothelial cancer.

The chain is built from TRBV5-4 and TRBJ1-1; TRBD1 aligns across 10 bases. The CDR3 length is 14 residues. Germline trimming cut 2 bases from V and 6 bases from J; bases unmatched to any gene: 4. Per germline, CDR1 SGHNT and CDR2 YYREEE (reference sequence). The CDR3 sequence: CASSFPGQGAEAFF. The CDR3 bases are TGTGCCAGCAGCTTTCCCGGACAGGGGGCTGAAGCTTTCTTT.

This chain uses TRBV5-4 with TRBJ2-5, with 10 bases lining up with TRBD1. In germline, CDR1 is SGHNT, CDR2 YYREEE (reference sequence). The J segment lost 5 bases and the V segment lost 4 bases, leaving 5 bases of the junction unmatched. This CDR3 has 14 amino acids. Here the CDR3 reads CASSVDRGRETQYF. CDR3 DNA sequence: TGTGCCAGCAGCGTGGACAGGGGGAGGGAGACCCAGTACTTC.

The rearrangement uses TRBV18 and TRBJ2-7, with 11 bases identical to TRBD2. This CDR3 is built from 18 residues. Germline V gene lookup returns CDR1 KGHSH and CDR2 LQKENI. Trimming removed 4 bases from V and 1 base from J; junction bases left unmatched: 12. The CDR3 coding sequence is TGTGCCAGCTCACTGTACCGAAGGGGACTAGCGGTATCCTACGAGCAGTACTTC. Encoded protein: CASSLYRRGLAVSYEQYF.

The J gene is TRBJ2-2, the V gene TRBV9, with 7 bases matching TRBD1. CDR3 size: 15 residues. The germline V gene encodes CDR1 SGDLS and CDR2 YYNGEE. Trimming at V came to 7 bases and at J to 1 base, leaving 7 bases not matched to a gene. CDR3 in amino acids: CASGFRDRNTGELFF. In DNA form, the CDR3 reads TGTGCCAGCGGATTCCGGGACAGGAACACCGGGGAGCTGTTTTTT. Full variable domain (missing parts from reference TRBV9 and TRBJ2-2): DSGVTQTPKHLITATGQRVTLRCSPRSGDLSVYWYQQSLDQGLQFLIQYYNGEERAKGNILERFSAQQFPDLHSELNLSSLELGDSALYFCASGFRDRNTGELFFGEGSRLTVL.

CDR3 sequence (DNA): TGTGCCAGCAGCACAAGCGGGGGTTCCTACGAGCAGTACTTC. Translation gives CASSTSGGSYEQYF. This sequence joins TRBV5-4 and TRBJ2-7; 8 positions match TRBD2. V was pared by 4 bases and J by 1 base, with 4 bases of the junction left unmatched. Germline V lookup: CDR1 SGHNT, CDR2 YYREEE (reference sequence). The CDR3 is made up of 14 amino acids. The variable domain in full, completed from reference TRBV5-4 and TRBJ2-7, reads ETGVTQSPTHLIKTRGQQVTLRCSSQSGHNTVSWYQQALGQGPQFIFQYYREEENGRGNFPPRFSGLQFPNYSSELNVNALELDDSALYLCASSTSGGSYEQYFGPGTRLTVT.

The rearrangement links TRBV27 to TRBJ2-6; 11 positions match TRBD2. V gave up 7 bases and J gave up 2 bases; unmatched junction bases: 4. CDR1 and CDR2 from the germline V gene are MNHEY and SMNVEV (reference sequence). This CDR3 region has 16 residues. CDR3 DNA: TGTGCCAGCACCTATAGCGGGAGGGCTGGGGCCAACGTCCTGACTTTC. Translation gives CASTYSGRAGANVLTF.

CDR3 region: CASSSRDRGRALAKNIQYF. The CDR3 DNA reads TGTGCCAGCAGTTCCCGGGACAGGGGCCGGGCACTAGCCAAAAACATTCAGTACTTC. The chain carries TRBV28 and TRBJ2-4; 10 bases agree with TRBD1. The germline CDR1 and CDR2 sequences are MDHEN and SYDVKM. This CDR3 is 19 amino acids long. Trimming at V came to 4 bases and at J to 0 bases, leaving 12 bases not matched to a gene. Using reference TRBV28 and TRBJ2-4 for the parts outside the CDR3, the full variable domain is DVKVTQSSRYLVKRTGEKVFLECVQDMDHENMFWYRQDPGLGLRLIYFSYDVKMKEKGDIPEGYSVSREKKERFSLILESASTNQTSMYLCASSSRDRGRALAKNIQYFGAGTRLSVL.

The V gene is TRBV19, the J gene TRBJ1-3; TRBD1 aligns across 9 bases. This CDR3 comprises 19 residues. Trimming cost V 5 bases and J 0 bases; bases outside gene matches: 14. Germline V CDR1 and CDR2: LNHDA, SQIVND (reference sequence). The CDR3, as DNA: TGTGCCAGTAGTTTGGGACAGGGAGTAGGGAGAGGCTCTGGAAACACCATATATTTT. Translation: CASSLGQGVGRGSGNTIYF.

In this sample, this clone turned up once. The chain uses TRBV28 and TRBJ2-4; 7 nucleotides match TRBD2. Unmatched junction bases numbered 10, after V lost 7 bases and J lost 13 bases. CDR1 MDHEN and CDR2 SYDVKM come from the germline V gene. The CDR3 extends over 12 amino acids. This CDR3 is CASTDSGRWQYF. The CDR3 coding sequence is TGTGCCAGCACCGATAGCGGGCGGTGGCAGTACTTC.

The chain couples TRBV19 to TRBJ2-1, with a tentative D call TRBD2 (5 bases). This CDR3 is 16 amino acids long. The germline gives CDR1 LNHDA, CDR2 SQIVND (reference sequence). Between the trimmed V and J ends, which lost 5 bases and 0 bases, there was a span of 14 bases. CDR3 DNA: TGTGCCAGTAGTCCCAAGGAAGCGGCCTCCTACAATGAGCAGTTCTTC. Amino acid sequence: CASSPKEAASYNEQFF.

The chain links TRBV30 to TRBJ2-7; tentatively, D is TRBD2 (5 bases). The V gene lost 1 base and the J gene lost 10 bases, with 14 bases spanning the gap. The germline V gene has CDR1 GTSNPN and CDR2 SVGIG (reference sequence). The CDR3 spans 12 residues. The CDR3 region has the DNA TGTGCCTGGAGTGCAGCGGCGGGTAAACAGTACTTC. It codes for CAWSAAAGKQYF.

The chain recombines TRBV7-3 with TRBJ2-7, with D possibly TRBD1 on 5 matching bases. This CDR3 spans 15 amino acids. V was pared by 6 bases and J by 0 bases, with 15 bases between. The germline V gene encodes CDR1 SGHTA and CDR2 FQGTGA. CDR3 sequence (DNA): TGTGCCAGCAGATCCCAGGGTGGAGCCTCCTACGAGCAGTACTTC. Translated, it gives CASRSQGGASYEQYF.

V and J are TRBV6-1 and TRBJ2-2, with a possible D match to TRBD2 (5 bases). The germline V and J ends were trimmed by 7 bases and 4 bases, with 13 bases remaining between them. CDR1 is MNHNS, CDR2 SASEGT, per germline. The CDR3 has 14 amino acids. The CDR3 region has the DNA TGTGCCAGCATCGGGGTATGGGGCACCGGGGAGCTGTTTTTT. Encoded protein: CASIGVWGTGELFF.

The V gene is TRBV28, the J gene TRBJ2-1; 7 bases are a match to TRBD2. J gave up 9 bases and V 6 bases, and 8 bases lay outside the gene matches. The CDR3 is 13 residues long. Germline V gene sequence: CDR1 MDHEN, CDR2 SYDVKM. The CDR3 loop is CASRSGAPGEQFF. The CDR3 nucleotides read TGTGCCAGCAGGAGCGGGGCCCCCGGTGAGCAGTTCTTC.

The chain combines TRBV7-9 with TRBJ1-1; perhaps TRBD1 as D (5 bases). The CDR3 has 15 residues. Germline CDR1 reads SEHNR; CDR2 reads FQNEAQ (reference sequence). V lost 7 bases and J lost 0, with 15 bases in between. CDR3: CASTRQSPMNTEAFF. CDR3 nucleotide sequence: TGTGCCAGCACTCGACAGTCCCCCATGAACACTGAAGCTTTCTTT.

V usage is TRBV18 and J usage is TRBJ2-3; tentative D call: TRBD2 (5 bases). The CDR3 is 15 residues long. V was pared by 3 bases and J by 0 bases, with 10 bases between. Germline loops: CDR1 KGHSH, CDR2 LQKENI. The CDR3 DNA sequence: TGTGCCAGCTCACCCGACGGACTCAGCACAGATACGCAGTATTTT. Its protein is CASSPDGLSTDTQYF.

V usage is TRBV7-8 and J usage is TRBJ2-3, with 8 bases identical to TRBD2. V lost 5 bases to trimming and J lost 0 bases; unmatched junction nucleotides: 4. CDR1 is SGHVS, CDR2 FQNEAQ, per germline. The CDR3 has 15 residues. The CDR3 reads CASSPLAGSTDTQYF. Written as DNA, the CDR3 is TGTGCCAGCAGCCCTTTAGCGGGGAGCACAGATACGCAGTATTTT.

V gene TRBV10-1 combines with J gene TRBJ1-6; D unresolved. Trimming removed 2 bases from V and 5 bases from J, with 4 bases in between. The CDR3 has 13 amino acids. Germline CDR1 is WNHNN and CDR2 is SYGVQD (reference sequence). CDR3: CASSEGDNSPLHF. Written as DNA, the CDR3 is TGCGCCAGCAGTGAGGGAGATAATTCACCCCTCCACTTT.